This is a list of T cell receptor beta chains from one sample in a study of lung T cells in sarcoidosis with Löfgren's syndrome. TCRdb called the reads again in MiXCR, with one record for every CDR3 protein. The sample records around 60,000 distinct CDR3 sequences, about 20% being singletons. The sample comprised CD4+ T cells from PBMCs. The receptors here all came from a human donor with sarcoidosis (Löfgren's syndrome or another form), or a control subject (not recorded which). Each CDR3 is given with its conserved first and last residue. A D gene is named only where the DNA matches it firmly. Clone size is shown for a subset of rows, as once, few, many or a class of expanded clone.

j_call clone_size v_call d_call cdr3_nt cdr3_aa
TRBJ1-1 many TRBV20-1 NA TGCAGTGCTAGATTAAGGACCGAGTTGAACACTGAAGCTTTCTTT CSARLRTELNTEAFF
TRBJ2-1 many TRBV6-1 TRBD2 TGTGCCAGCAGTCGGGCCGGGACTAGCGCTCCAGGGGGGCAGTTCTTC CASSRAGTSAPGGQFF
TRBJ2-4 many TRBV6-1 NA TGTGCCAGCAGCCCGAACGGAAACATTCAGTACTTC CASSPNGNIQYF
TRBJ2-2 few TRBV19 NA TGTGCCAGTAGTATAGGGCTAGCCGGCGGGGAGCTGTTTTTT CASSIGLAGGELFF
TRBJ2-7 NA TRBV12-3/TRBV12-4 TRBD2 TGTGCCAGCAGTTTTATAGCGGGAGCCCACTACGAGCAGTACTTC CASSFIAGAHYEQYF
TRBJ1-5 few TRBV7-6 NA TGTGCCAGCAGCTTGGGGAGAGGGGGCAATCAGCCCCAGCATTTT CASSLGRGGNQPQHF
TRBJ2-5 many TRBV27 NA TGTGCCAGCAGTATAACAGGAGTGGAGACCCAGTACTTC CASSITGVETQYF
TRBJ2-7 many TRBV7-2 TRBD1 TGTGCCAGCAGGTTCGGGACAGGGGGAAATTACGAGCAGTACTTC CASRFGTGGNYEQYF
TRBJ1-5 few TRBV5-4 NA TGTGCCAGCAGCGTTGACGTAAACGGAGATCAGCCCCAGCATTTT CASSVDVNGDQPQHF
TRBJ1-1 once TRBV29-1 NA TGCAGCGTCCCCGGAAAGAGGAACACTGAAGCTTTCTTT CSVPGKRNTEAFF
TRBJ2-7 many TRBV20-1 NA TGCAGTGCCCAGGACTACGAGCAGTACTTC CSAQDYEQYF
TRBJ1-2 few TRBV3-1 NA TGTGCCAGCAGCCATGTGGCAGCTGGCTACACCTTC CASSHVAAGYTF
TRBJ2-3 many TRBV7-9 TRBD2 TGTGCCAGCAGCTTTAGGACTAGCCCAGATACGCAGTATTTT CASSFRTSPDTQYF
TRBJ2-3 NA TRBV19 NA TGTGCCAGTATAGAAAAAAACACAGATACGCAGTATTTT CASIEKNTDTQYF
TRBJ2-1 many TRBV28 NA TGTGCCAGCAGTTTACCAACCTTAGCGGTCCCGCAGTTCTTC CASSLPTLAVPQFF
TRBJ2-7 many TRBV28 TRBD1 TGTGCCAGCAGTAAACCGGACAGGATTGTATCCTACGAGCAGTACTTC CASSKPDRIVSYEQYF
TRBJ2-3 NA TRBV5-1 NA TGCGCCAGCAGCTTACAATGGCACACAGATACGCAGTATTTT CASSLQWHTDTQYF
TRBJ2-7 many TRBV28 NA TGTGCCAGCAGGGGAGGGACAGAGTCTTCCTACGAGCAGTACTTC CASRGGTESSYEQYF
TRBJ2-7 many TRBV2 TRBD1 TGTGCCAGCAATCGGAGGACAGGGGGCCAGGCAGGGCAGTACTTC CASNRRTGGQAGQYF
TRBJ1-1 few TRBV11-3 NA TGTGCCAGCAGCCGGGACTCCAGTGGGACTGAAGCTTTCTTT CASSRDSSGTEAFF
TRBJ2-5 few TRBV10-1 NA TGCGCCAGCAGTGAGTCGGCGGAGACCCAGTACTTC CASSESAETQYF
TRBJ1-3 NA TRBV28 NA TGTGTCAGTCAGAGGCCCCACTCTGGAAACACCATATATTTT CVSQRPHSGNTIYF
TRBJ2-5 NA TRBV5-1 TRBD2 TGCGCCAGCAGCTTGGTGACTAGCGGGGAGACCCAGTACTTC CASSLVTSGETQYF
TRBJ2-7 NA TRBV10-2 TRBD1 TGTGCCATTTGGGACAGGGGGTACTACGAGCAGTACTTC CAIWDRGYYEQYF
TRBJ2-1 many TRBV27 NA TGTGCCAGCAGTCCTTTTGGAGTCCGTCAATCCTCCTACAATGAGCAGTTCTTC CASSPFGVRQSSYNEQFF
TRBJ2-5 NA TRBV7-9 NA TGTGCCAGCAGCTTACTCACAGGGTCATCAGAGGCCCAGTACTTC CASSLLTGSSEAQYF
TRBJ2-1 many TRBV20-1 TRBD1 TGCAGTGCAAAACAGGGGGGCAATGAGCAGTTCTTC CSAKQGGNEQFF
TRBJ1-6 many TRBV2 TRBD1 TGTGCCAGCAAGGGACAGCAGTTACATTCACCCCTCCACTTT CASKGQQLHSPLHF
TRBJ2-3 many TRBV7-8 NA TGTGCCAGCAGCTACCAGAGAAACACTCGCACAGATACGCAGTATTTT CASSYQRNTRTDTQYF
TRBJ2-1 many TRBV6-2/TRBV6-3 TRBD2 TGTGCCAGCAGTAGCCGTCCGGGACTAGCCTACAATGAGCAGTTCTTC CASSSRPGLAYNEQFF
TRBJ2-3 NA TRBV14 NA TGTGCCAGCAGCCAAGCACTCAGGGATACGCAGTATTTT CASSQALRDTQYF
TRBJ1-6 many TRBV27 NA TGTGCCAGCAGTTCCCTGGGACAAAGCGGTTCACCCCTCCACTTT CASSSLGQSGSPLHF
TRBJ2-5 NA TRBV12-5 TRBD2 TGTGCTAGTGGTCCCGGGACTAGCGGCCAAGAGACCCAGTACTTC CASGPGTSGQETQYF